This T cell receptor (beta chain) was recorded in a study of blood T cell repertoires in COVID-19. Overall study context: Acute and convalescent COVID-19 specimens originated in the United States, Italy and Spain. In each case, the material was cDNA or gDNA derived from T cells, B-cell-depleted T cells, or PBMCs.

The CDR3 sequence is 15 residues long. Germline V gives CDR1 SGHNT, CDR2 YYREEE (reference sequence). Between the trimmed V and J ends, which lost 0 bases and 4 bases, there was a span of 13 bases. Source study methods: It was from reference gene primer amplification that nucleated cell counts were estimated. The data were produced by immunoSEQ multiplex PCR, yet TCRdb's version contains in-frame clones alone and is incomplete. That table furnishes V, J and clone size, whereas the DNA furnished D and trimming. Of about 490,000 clones listed, over 75% are singletons. The sequence derives from a human donor in a cohort sampled during active COVID-19. This sequence joins TRBV5-4 and TRBJ1-2, with D perhaps matching TRBD1 (6 bases). Input material: peripheral blood. The CDR3 reads CASSLEPDRSYGYTF. CDR3 in DNA: TGTGCCAGCAGCTTGGAGCCAGACAGGTCCTATGGCTACACCTTC.